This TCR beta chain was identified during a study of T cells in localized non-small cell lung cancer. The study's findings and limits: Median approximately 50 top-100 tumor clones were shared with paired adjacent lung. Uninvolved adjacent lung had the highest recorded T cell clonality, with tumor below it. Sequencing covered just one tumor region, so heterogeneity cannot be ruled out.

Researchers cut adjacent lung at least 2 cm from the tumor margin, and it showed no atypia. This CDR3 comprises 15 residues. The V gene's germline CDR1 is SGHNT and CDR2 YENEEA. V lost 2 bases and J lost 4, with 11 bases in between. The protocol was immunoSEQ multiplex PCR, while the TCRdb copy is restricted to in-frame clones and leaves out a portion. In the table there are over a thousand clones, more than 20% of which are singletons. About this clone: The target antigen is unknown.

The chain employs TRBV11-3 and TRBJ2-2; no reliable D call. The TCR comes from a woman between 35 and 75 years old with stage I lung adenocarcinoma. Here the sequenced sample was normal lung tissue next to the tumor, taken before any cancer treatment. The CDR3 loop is CASSLRASTTGELFF. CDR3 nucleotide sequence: TGTGCCAGCAGCTTAAGGGCGTCGACCACCGGGGAGCTGTTTTTT.